The 7 T cell receptor beta chains given below trace back to one sample, sequenced in a study of OX40 agonist ivuxolimab in advanced cancers. The table came from immunoSEQ multiplex PCR; TCRdb's copy has only in-frame clones and leaves some out. This sample yields tens of thousands of clones, of which 75% to 90% are seen a single time; around a third belongs to the top ten. Sequenced material: CD4+ or CD8+ T cells sorted from blood, taken in a trial of the OX40 agonist ivuxolimab. The source is an adult with an advanced solid tumor such as melanoma, head and neck, liver or kidney cancer.

The chain combines TRBV19 with TRBJ1-1; possible D gene TRBD1, 5 bases. This CDR3 contains 15 residues. V lost 6 bases and J lost 2, with 16 bases in between. The germline V gene has CDR1 LNHDA and CDR2 SQIVND (reference sequence). CDR3: CASRIFGASNTEAFF. The DNA for the CDR3 is TGTGCCAGTAGAATTTTCGGGGCTAGTAACACTGAAGCTTTCTTT.

This clone was observed a single time. The rearrangement joins TRBV2 to TRBJ2-1, with 12 nucleotides matching TRBD2. Germline V lookup: CDR1 SNHLY, CDR2 FYNNEI. CDR3 length equals 16 residues. J lost 9 bases, V lost 3 bases, and 9 bases had no gene match. CDR3 DNA: TGTGCCAGCAGTGATTATGCTAGCGGGGGGGCCGGTGAGCAGTTCTTC. The encoded protein is CASSDYASGGAGEQFF.

V is TRBV9 and J is TRBJ1-2; D perhaps matches TRBD1 (5 bases). This CDR3 is built from 13 residues. Trimming took 0 bases from V and 4 from J, leaving 7 bases between them. Looked up from germline, CDR1 is SGDLS and CDR2 is YYNGEE. The CDR3 region is CASSVEGVYGYTF. The CDR3 bases are TGTGCCAGCAGCGTAGAAGGGGTCTATGGCTACACCTTC.

The V and J genes are TRBV14 and TRBJ2-5, with D unclear. V lost 1 base and J 10 bases, leaving 19 bases between the germline ends. The CDR3 consists of 15 residues. Germline V lookup: CDR1 SGHDN, CDR2 FVKESK. CDR3 sequence (DNA): TGTGCCAGCAGCCAAGGGATACTTCCGGTGATGGGCCAGTACTTC. Translation: CASSQGILPVMGQYF.

The genes are TRBV27 and TRBJ2-5; tentative D call: TRBD2 (6 bases). The CDR3 length is 17 residues. Trimming took 4 bases from V and 1 from J, leaving 19 bases between them. The germline V gene encodes CDR1 MNHEY and CDR2 SMNVEV (reference sequence). The CDR3 here is CASSYRTTNTLQETQYF. The CDR3 DNA sequence: TGTGCCAGCAGTTATCGGACTACCAATACCCTCCAAGAGACCCAGTACTTC.

The chain carries TRBV9 and TRBJ2-7; D call uncertain. V lost 0 bases and J lost 2, with 6 bases in between. The CDR3 length is 13 residues. CDR1 is SGDLS and CDR2 is YYNGEE in the germline V gene. CDR3 residues: CASSVAPTYEQYF. The CDR3, as DNA: TGTGCCAGCAGCGTAGCTCCTACCTACGAGCAGTACTTC.

V and J are TRBV5-1 and TRBJ2-1; D possibly corresponds to TRBD2 (6 bases). Per the germline V gene, CDR1 is SGHRS and CDR2 is YFSETQ. The CDR3 runs to 15 residues. Trimming left V 4 bases short and J 0 bases short, with 11 bases between. The CDR3 sequence: CASSPDYLSYNEQFF. CDR3 nucleotides: TGCGCCAGCAGCCCGGACTACCTCTCCTACAATGAGCAGTTCTTC.